The T cell receptor beta chain under discussion was sequenced for a study of siplizumab effects on memory and regulatory T cells. Study-level findings and limits: Proliferating Tregs from siplizumab cultures lacked functional confirmation of suppression. Contribution to the alloresponse seemed major for naive T cells, which also seemed more diverse than memory cells. An assignable naive or memory phenotype was lacking in roughly 75-96% of proliferating CD4+ or CD8+ clones. The drug siplizumab significantly decreased the alloreactive sequences that could be traced to unstimulated CD4+ memory cells.

Only one count was recorded for this clone. The antigen is unknown. Germline loops: CDR1 MDHEN, CDR2 SYDVKM. Trimming removed 8 bases at V and 0 bases at J, with 14 bases between. The CDR3 loop spans 14 amino acids. Only in-frame clones appear in the TCRdb table, and some are missing; sequencing was by immunoSEQ multiplex PCR. In the table there are over 100,000 clones, roughly 90% of which are singletons. The chain couples TRBV28 to TRBJ2-7; D is tentatively TRBD1 or TRBD2 (5 bases each). Sequences were obtained from CD4+ T cells sorted from blood. The sequence derives from a human donor in good health. DNA of the CDR3: TGTGCCAGCCTACACCGGGGCCTCTCCTACGAGCAGTACTTC. Translation: CASLHRGLSYEQYF.